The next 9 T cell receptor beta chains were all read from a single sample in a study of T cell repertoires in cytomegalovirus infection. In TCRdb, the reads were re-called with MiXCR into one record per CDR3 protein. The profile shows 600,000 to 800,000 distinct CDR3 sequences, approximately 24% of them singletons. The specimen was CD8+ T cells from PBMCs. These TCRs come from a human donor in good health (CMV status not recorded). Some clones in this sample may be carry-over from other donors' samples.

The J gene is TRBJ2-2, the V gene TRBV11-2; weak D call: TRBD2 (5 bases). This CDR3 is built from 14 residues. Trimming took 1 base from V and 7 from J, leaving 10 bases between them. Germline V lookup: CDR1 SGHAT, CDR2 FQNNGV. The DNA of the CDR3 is TGTGCCAGCAGCTTAGCGGCTAGCAGCGGGGAGCTGTTTTTT. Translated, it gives CASSLAASSGELFF.

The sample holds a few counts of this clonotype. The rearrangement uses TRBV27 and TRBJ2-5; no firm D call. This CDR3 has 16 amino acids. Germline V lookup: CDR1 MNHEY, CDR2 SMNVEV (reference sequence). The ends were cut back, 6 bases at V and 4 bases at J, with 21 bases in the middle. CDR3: CASSSFDSGVGETQYF. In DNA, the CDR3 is TGTGCCAGCAGCTCTTTTGACTCTGGGGTAGGAGAGACCCAGTACTTC.

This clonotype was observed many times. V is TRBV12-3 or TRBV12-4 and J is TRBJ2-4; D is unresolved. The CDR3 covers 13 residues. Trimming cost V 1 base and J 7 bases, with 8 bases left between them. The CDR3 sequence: CASSLGKGNIQYF. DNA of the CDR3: TGTGCCAGCAGTTTAGGGAAGGGCAACATTCAGTACTTC.

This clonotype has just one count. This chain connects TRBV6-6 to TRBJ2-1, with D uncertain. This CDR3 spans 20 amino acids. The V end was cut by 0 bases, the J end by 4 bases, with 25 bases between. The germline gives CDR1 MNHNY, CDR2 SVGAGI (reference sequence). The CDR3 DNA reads TGTGCCAGCAGTTACTCCCCCCGCAGCCCCGGCCAAGGGTGGTACAATGAGCAGTTCTTC. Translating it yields CASSYSPRSPGQGWYNEQFF.

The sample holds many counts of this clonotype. The CDR3, as DNA: TGTGCCAGCAGCGCCTCGCGGGAAAGAGTGGCTGGGGCCAACGTCCTGACTTTC. It specifies CASSASRERVAGANVLTF. The chain has TRBV7-9 and TRBJ2-6; D is perhaps TRBD2 (6 bases). Trimming pared 5 bases from V and 2 bases from J, leaving 19 bases between. The CDR3 consists of 18 residues. Germline values: CDR1 SEHNR, CDR2 FQNEAQ (reference sequence).

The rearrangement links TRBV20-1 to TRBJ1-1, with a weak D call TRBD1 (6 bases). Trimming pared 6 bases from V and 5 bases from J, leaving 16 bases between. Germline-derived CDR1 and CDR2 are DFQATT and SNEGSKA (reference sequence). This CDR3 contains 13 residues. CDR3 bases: TGCAGTGCCTTGGACAGATTCGAGACTGAAGCTTTCTTT. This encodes CSALDRFETEAFF.

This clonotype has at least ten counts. CDR3 coding DNA: TGTGCCAGCAGCTTAGGTGGGGTGACGAACACTGAAGCTTTCTTT. Translation gives CASSLGGVTNTEAFF. The chain joins TRBV7-6 to TRBJ1-1; no reliable D call. Trimming pared 1 base from V and 1 base from J, leaving 10 bases between. The CDR3 spans 15 residues. In germline, CDR1 is SGHVS, CDR2 FNYEAQ.

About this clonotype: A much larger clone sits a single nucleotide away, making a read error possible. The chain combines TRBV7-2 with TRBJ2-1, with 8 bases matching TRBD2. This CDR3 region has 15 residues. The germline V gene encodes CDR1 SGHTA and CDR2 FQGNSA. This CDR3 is CASTDLRGDYNERFF. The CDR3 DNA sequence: TGTGCCAGCACCGATTTGCGGGGGGACTACAATGAGCGGTTCTTC. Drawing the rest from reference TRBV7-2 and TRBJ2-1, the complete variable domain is GAGVSQSPSNKVTEKGKDVELRCDPISGHTALYWYRQSLGQGLEFLIYFQGNSAPDKSGLPSDRFSAERTGGSVSTLTIQRTQQEDSAVYLCASTDLRGDYNERFFGPGTRLTVL.

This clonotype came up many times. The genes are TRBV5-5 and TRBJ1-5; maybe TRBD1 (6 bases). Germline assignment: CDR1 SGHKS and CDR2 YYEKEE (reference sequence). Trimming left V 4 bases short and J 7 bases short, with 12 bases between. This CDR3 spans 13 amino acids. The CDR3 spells CASSGQGRQPQHF. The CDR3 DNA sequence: TGTGCCAGCAGCGGTCAGGGGAGACAGCCCCAGCATTTT.